One sample yielded the 21 T cell receptor beta chains listed below, sequenced in a study of OX40 agonist ivuxolimab in advanced cancers. The repertoire was sequenced with immunoSEQ multiplex PCR; TCRdb's copy has only in-frame clones and lacks some. Of some 50,000 clones in the sample, about 89% were seen once. The sequencing here drew on CD4+ or CD8+ T cells sorted from blood, taken in a trial of the OX40 agonist ivuxolimab. The receptors shown here come from an adult with an advanced solid tumor such as melanoma, head and neck, liver or kidney cancer.

The chain combines TRBV4-1 with TRBJ2-3, with 10 bases identical to TRBD2. CDR1 and CDR2 (germline): MGHRA, YSYEKL. V gave up 0 bases and J gave up 6 bases; unmatched junction bases: 9. There are 17 residues in the CDR3. CDR3: CASSQDPAGGIGDTQYF. The CDR3 DNA reads as TGCGCCAGCAGCCAAGATCCAGCGGGAGGGATCGGGGATACGCAGTATTTT.

This rearrangement joins TRBV7-3 to TRBJ2-6; maybe TRBD1 (6 bases). Per germline, CDR1 SGHTA and CDR2 FQGTGA. This CDR3 contains 16 residues. V was trimmed by 0 bases and J by 2 bases, leaving 8 bases between them. For the CDR3, the DNA is TGTGCCAGCAGCTTAACAGGGGGTCCTGGGGCCAACGTCCTGACTTTC. It yields the protein CASSLTGGPGANVLTF.

CDR3 sequence: CASSLGLGSGGEETQYF. The DNA for the CDR3 is TGTGCCAGCAGCTTAGGGCTTGGGAGCGGGGGCGAAGAGACCCAGTACTTC. The gene calls are TRBV7-2 and TRBJ2-5; 8 nucleotides match TRBD2. This CDR3 spans 17 amino acids. J lost 3 bases, V lost 1 base, and 10 bases had no gene match. Germline V gives CDR1 SGHTA, CDR2 FQGNSA.

This clone was seen a single time. The chain joins TRBV7-9 to TRBJ2-1; 10 nucleotides line up with TRBD2. Germline-derived CDR1 and CDR2 are SEHNR and FQNEAQ (reference sequence). CDR3 length equals 16 residues. J was trimmed by 0 bases and V by 5 bases; bases with no gene match: 4. CDR3 nucleotide sequence: TGTGCCAGCAGCACTAGCGGGGCTAGCTCCTACAATGAGCAGTTCTTC. It encodes CASSTSGASSYNEQFF.

The rearrangement uses TRBV13 and TRBJ2-7, with no clear D. Trimming shortened V by 0 bases and J by 5 bases, and 8 bases separated the two germline ends. The CDR3 length is 13 residues. In germline, CDR1 is PRHDT, CDR2 FYEKMQ (reference sequence). DNA of the CDR3: TGTGCCAGCAGCTTAGGACCCAACAACGAGCAGTACTTC. This gives the protein CASSLGPNNEQYF.

The chain couples TRBV25-1 to TRBJ1-6; no clear D gene. The CDR3 has 13 residues. V shed 5 bases and J shed 6 bases, with 8 bases lying between them. Germline V gene data show CDR1 as MGHDK and CDR2 as SYGVNS. The CDR3: CASSPVGNSPLHF. The CDR3 nucleotides are TGTGCCAGCAGTCCAGTGGGTAATTCACCCCTCCACTTT.

The V and J genes are TRBV19 and TRBJ2-7; 10 bases match TRBD1. The CDR3 has 15 amino acids. Germline V CDR1 and CDR2: LNHDA, SQIVND (reference sequence). V was clipped by 5 bases and J by 4 bases; unmatched bases: 8. The CDR3 region has the DNA TGTGCCAGTAGTCCGGGACAGGGGTTCGGGTACGAGCAGTACTTC. This encodes CASSPGQGFGYEQYF.

This clone has more than one count but fewer than ten. The V gene is TRBV7-3, the J gene TRBJ2-3; D is ambiguous. The CDR3 length is 15 residues. V lost 2 bases to trimming and J lost 1 base, with 10 bases between them. Germline V CDR1 and CDR2: SGHTA, FQGTGA. The CDR3 spells CASSLDVGGTDTQYF. DNA of the CDR3: TGTGCCAGCAGCTTAGATGTTGGTGGCACAGATACGCAGTATTTT.

This clone has more than one count but fewer than ten. V usage is TRBV9 and J usage is TRBJ2-1; D perhaps matches TRBD1 (6 bases). Germline V gene lookup returns CDR1 SGDLS and CDR2 YYNGEE. V was cut by 3 bases and J by 1 base, with 8 bases left in between. The CDR3 is made up of 14 amino acids. The CDR3 DNA reads as TGTGCCAGCAGCGGGCAGGGGTCCTACAATGAGCAGTTCTTC. This gives the protein CASSGQGSYNEQFF.

The chain recombines TRBV30 with TRBJ1-4; no definite D call. The CDR3 runs 14 residues. The V gene lost 1 base and the J gene lost 7 bases, with 13 bases spanning the gap. Germline CDR1 is GTSNPN and CDR2 is SVGIG (reference sequence). The CDR3 nucleotides are TGTGCCTGGAGTGCCCTGGACTTTCGTGAAAAACTGTTTTTT. It encodes CAWSALDFREKLFF.

The genes are TRBV6-1 and TRBJ2-3, with D possibly matching TRBD2 (6 bases). The V gene's germline CDR1 is MNHNS and CDR2 SASEGT. The CDR3 loop spans 15 amino acids. Trimming shortened V by 1 base and J by 5 bases, and 13 bases separated the two germline ends. The CDR3 sequence: CASSEVGGPGDTQYF. The CDR3 nucleotides are TGTGCCAGCAGTGAAGTGGGGGGTCCCGGAGATACGCAGTATTTT.

V and J are TRBV6-1 and TRBJ1-4; no clear D. CDR1 is MNHNS, CDR2 SASEGT, per germline. The CDR3 sequence is 13 residues long. The ends were cut back, 2 bases at V and 7 bases at J, with 8 bases in the middle. The CDR3 DNA reads TGTGCCAGCAGTGAATGGGGAGGTGAAAAACTGTTTTTT. Its translation: CASSEWGGEKLFF.

The chain combines TRBV5-1 with TRBJ2-5; D perhaps matches TRBD1 (6 bases). CDR3 length: 15 residues. V was pared by 4 bases and J by 5 bases, with 18 bases between. Germline V gives CDR1 SGHRS, CDR2 YFSETQ. CDR3 in DNA: TGCGCCAGCAGCCCCCGGACAGCCGGGGACGAGACCCAGTACTTC. Protein: CASSPRTAGDETQYF.

The V gene is TRBV4-2, the J gene TRBJ1-1, with D hard to call. Trimming stripped 5 bases from V and 1 base from J, with 14 bases between. The CDR3 totals 15 residues. Per germline, CDR1 LGHNA and CDR2 YNFKEQ. Here the CDR3 reads CASSGFFRPNTEAFF. The CDR3 DNA follows: TGTGCCAGCAGCGGGTTTTTCCGGCCGAACACTGAAGCTTTCTTT.

Points on this clone: Its ends do not fully match the called genes, so a read error is possible. The chain links TRBV30 to TRBJ2-1; D gene unclear. The CDR3 is 12 amino acids. CDR1 and CDR2 (germline): GTSNPN, SVGIG (reference sequence). The CDR3 DNA follows: TGTGCCTGGCTCTTTGGACGGAACTCCCAGATCTTC. Translated: CAWLFGRNSQIF.

The chain joins TRBV27 to TRBJ2-7; D is possibly TRBD1 (6 bases). This CDR3 contains 16 residues. Germline lookup yields CDR1 MNHEY and CDR2 SMNVEV (reference sequence). V was clipped by 5 bases and J by 5 bases, with 22 bases between them. DNA for the CDR3: TGTGCCAGCAGTCCCGCCCCTACAGGGAATACAGACGAGCAGTACTTC. Residues: CASSPAPTGNTDEQYF.

This clone was counted a single time. The rearrangement joins TRBV19 to TRBJ1-4; D gene uncertain. CDR1 LNHDA and CDR2 SQIVND come from the germline V gene (reference sequence). The V end was cut by 5 bases, the J end by 3 bases, with 13 bases between. The CDR3 sequence is 15 residues long. CDR3 sequence reads: CASSSIGSANEKLFF. The CDR3 DNA reads TGTGCCAGTAGTTCGATTGGGAGTGCTAATGAAAAACTGTTTTTT.

The chain has TRBV30 and TRBJ1-1, with TRBD1 matching over 8 bases. Looked up from germline, CDR1 is GTSNPN and CDR2 is SVGIG (reference sequence). With V trimmed by 2 bases and J by 7 bases, 6 bases remained unmatched. The CDR3 loop spans 13 amino acids. The CDR3: CAWSPVTGGEAFF. Written as DNA, the CDR3 is TGTGCCTGGAGTCCAGTCACAGGGGGTGAAGCTTTCTTT.

This sequence joins TRBV10-3 and TRBJ2-1; 10 nucleotides line up with TRBD1. The length of the CDR3 is 14 residues. J was trimmed by 0 bases and V by 11 bases; bases with no gene match: 4. Germline CDR1 is ENHRY and CDR2 is SYGVKD. CDR3 DNA: TGTGCCGCCAGGGACAGGGGCTCCTACAATGAGCAGTTCTTC. This encodes CAARDRGSYNEQFF.

The V and J genes are TRBV19 and TRBJ2-7; TRBD2 agrees at 9 bases. Looked up from germline, CDR1 is LNHDA and CDR2 is SQIVND (reference sequence). The CDR3 covers 15 residues. V shed 4 bases, J shed 0 bases, and the junction held 4 bases outside the gene matches. In DNA, the CDR3 is TGTGCCAGTAGTACTCTAGCGGGAAACTCCTACGAGCAGTACTTC. Residues: CASSTLAGNSYEQYF.

The gene calls are TRBV28 and TRBJ2-1; TRBD2 matches 10 bases. This CDR3 spans 16 amino acids. After removal of 6 bases from V and 4 bases from J, the junction contained 9 bases not matched to a gene. Germline loops: CDR1 MDHEN, CDR2 SYDVKM. CDR3 nucleotide sequence: TGTGCCAGCAGCTCCGCAACTAGCGGGGTTTACAATGAGCAGTTCTTC. Translation gives CASSSATSGVYNEQFF. The full variable domain, its missing parts supplied by reference TRBV28 and TRBJ2-1, is DVKVTQSSRYLVKRTGEKVFLECVQDMDHENMFWYRQDPGLGLRLIYFSYDVKMKEKGDIPEGYSVSREKKERFSLILESASTNQTSMYLCASSSATSGVYNEQFFGPGTRLTVL.